In this sample, the clone carrying this T cell receptor (beta chain) turned up once. Produced via immunoSEQ multiplex PCR; TCRdb's table is partial and in-frame only. The profile shows almost 400,000 clones, approximately 89% of them singletons. The data are from a study of blood T cell repertoires in COVID-19. Overall study: The analysed material was cDNA or gDNA that came from T cells, B-cell-depleted T cells, or PBMCs.

A Seattle source enrolled patients during active infection and followed them longitudinally. The specimen sequenced was peripheral blood. The receptor comes from a woman aged 55-70 years with COVID-19, enrolled during active disease.

CDR3: CASSRVPGNTIYF. The CDR3 DNA follows: TGTGCCAGCAGCCGGGTTCCTGGAAACACCATATATTTT. V and J are TRBV21-1 and TRBJ1-3. TRBV21-1 is a known pseudogene. There are 13 residues in the CDR3.